The next 15 T cell receptor beta chains were all read from a single sample in a study of blood T cell repertoires in COVID-19. The repertoire was sequenced with immunoSEQ multiplex PCR; TCRdb's copy has only in-frame clones and lacks some. The sample has a few hundred thousand clones; 87% are singletons. Source material: peripheral blood. The receptor source for this set is a man over 45 with active or convalescent COVID-19.

This rearrangement joins TRBV29-1 to TRBJ2-1, with 9 positions matching TRBD2. This CDR3 is 13 amino acids long. V lost 7 bases, J lost 9 bases, and 10 bases stayed unmatched. Looked up from germline, CDR1 is SQVTM and CDR2 is ANQGSEA. This CDR3 is CSAGLASFTEQFF. CDR3 DNA: TGCAGCGCCGGACTAGCGAGCTTCACTGAGCAGTTCTTC.

The genes are TRBV6-5 and TRBJ1-1; D may be TRBD1 (6 bases). This CDR3 contains 14 residues. Trimming took off 5 bases at V and 1 base at J, with 11 bases between the two ends. The V gene's germline CDR1 is MNHEY and CDR2 SVGAGI. DNA of the CDR3: TGTGCCAGCAGTACTACAGGGAGGAACACTGAAGCTTTCTTT. Residues: CASSTTGRNTEAFF.

This clone showed up many times. The genes are TRBV19 and TRBJ1-5; 8 nucleotides match TRBD1. Per the germline V gene, CDR1 is LNHDA and CDR2 is SQIVND (reference sequence). This CDR3 has 16 amino acids. With V trimmed by 5 bases and J by 2 bases, 8 bases remained unmatched. CDR3 DNA: TGTGCCAGTAGTGGCAGACAGGGACAGGGCAATCAGCCCCAGCATTTT. Protein: CASSGRQGQGNQPQHF.

The chain carries TRBV28 and TRBJ1-2; D might be TRBD1 (6 bases). This CDR3 comprises 15 residues. Deletions cut 2 bases from V and 3 bases from J, with 13 bases between. In germline, CDR1 is MDHEN, CDR2 SYDVKM. The DNA for the CDR3 is TGTGCCAGCAGTTTAAGGGGGTCCCCAGACTATGGCTACACCTTC. Translating it yields CASSLRGSPDYGYTF.

V gene TRBV6-1 combines with J gene TRBJ1-5, with a weak D call TRBD1 (5 bases). The V gene lost 2 bases and the J gene lost 9 bases, with 14 bases spanning the gap. There are 14 residues in the CDR3. Germline values: CDR1 MNHNS, CDR2 SASEGT. CDR3 DNA sequence: TGTGCCAGCAGTGAAACGGGGGACCTCCGGCCCCAGCATTTT. Translated, it gives CASSETGDLRPQHF.

This clone was found once. The genes are TRBV24-1 and TRBJ2-1; a weak D match, TRBD1 (5 bases). CDR1 and CDR2 (germline): KGHDR, SFDVKD. This CDR3 has 16 amino acids. The germline V and J ends were trimmed by 3 bases and 3 bases, with 14 bases remaining between them. CDR3 sequence: CATSDRPDTFYNEQFF. The DNA of the CDR3 is TGTGCCACCAGTGATCGACCGGACACGTTCTACAATGAGCAGTTCTTC.

This chain connects TRBV11-2 to TRBJ2-7, with a possible D match to TRBD2 (5 bases). Trimming stripped 1 base from V and 2 bases from J, with 9 bases between. CDR1 is SGHAT, CDR2 FQNNGV, per germline. CDR3 length: 14 amino acids. The CDR3 DNA reads as TGTGCCAGCAGCTTAGTAGGAGGTCCCTACGAGCAGTACTTC. Translation gives CASSLVGGPYEQYF.

The J gene is TRBJ2-7, the V gene TRBV3-1 (or the pseudogene TRBV3-2); TRBD2 aligns across 7 bases. This CDR3 contains 12 residues. The junction had 1 base not matched to a gene; V was cut back by 4 bases and J by 4 bases. Germline lookup yields CDR1 LGHDT and CDR2 YNNKEL (reference sequence). In DNA, the CDR3 is TGTGCCAGCAGCCCGCGGGGGTACGAGCAGTACTTC. Protein product: CASSPRGYEQYF.

J is TRBJ2-7 and V is TRBV6-6; 8 bases fit TRBD1. V was pared by 5 bases and J by 4 bases, with 4 bases of the junction left unmatched. Germline V gene lookup returns CDR1 MNHNY and CDR2 SVGAGI (reference sequence). The CDR3 spans 13 residues. Written as DNA, the CDR3 is TGTGCCAGCAGTGGACAGGGCCAATACGAGCAGTACTTC. Translation: CASSGQGQYEQYF.

The genes are TRBV6-5 and TRBJ1-5; 7 nucleotides agree with TRBD1. V lost 6 bases to trimming and J lost 3 bases; unmatched junction nucleotides: 8. Germline CDR1 reads MNHEY; CDR2 reads SVGAGI. The CDR3 consists of 15 residues. CDR3 protein: CASRTGVVNNQPQHF. In nucleotides, the CDR3 is TGTGCCAGCAGAACAGGGGTCGTTAACAATCAGCCCCAGCATTTT.

This sequence joins TRBV24-1 and TRBJ2-7, with 10 bases fitting TRBD2. CDR3 size: 16 residues. The ends lost 3 bases at V and 2 bases at J; junction bases unmatched: 6. CDR1 and CDR2 (germline): KGHDR, SFDVKD. The CDR3 DNA reads TGTGCCACCAGTGATCCGAGGACTAGCGGAACCTACGAGCAGTACTTC. This codes for CATSDPRTSGTYEQYF.

The chain employs TRBV29-1 and TRBJ2-2, with D maybe TRBD1 (6 bases). CDR1 and CDR2 from the germline V gene are SQVTM and ANQGSEA. The CDR3 sequence is 16 residues long. V was clipped by 4 bases and J by 3 bases, with 18 bases between them. In DNA form, the CDR3 reads TGCAGCGTTGGGGATAGGGGGATACGGGACACCGGGGAGCTGTTTTTT. As protein: CSVGDRGIRDTGELFF.

The chain combines TRBV19 with TRBJ2-5; 7 positions match TRBD1. The CDR3 is 14 amino acids. CDR1 LNHDA and CDR2 SQIVND come from the germline V gene (reference sequence). Trimming removed 5 bases from V and 1 base from J; junction bases left unmatched: 4. CDR3 nucleotides: TGTGCCAGTAGTCTCGGGACAGCCCAAGAGACCCAGTACTTC. Amino acids: CASSLGTAQETQYF. The complete variable domain, with remaining parts taken from reference TRBV19 and TRBJ2-5, reads DGGITQSPKYLFRKEGQNVTLSCEQNLNHDAMYWYRQDPGQGLRLIYYSQIVNDFQKGDIAEGYSVSREKKESFPLTVTSAQKNPTAFYLCASSLGTAQETQYFGPGTRLLVL.

Comment on this clone: A junction end diverges from the germline sequence, so it may reflect a read error. The chain links TRBV5-6 to TRBJ2-2, with 7 bases identical to TRBD2. The germline CDR1 and CDR2 sequences are SGHDT and YYEEEE. The CDR3 is 15 residues long. This CDR3 is CASSLGGSNTGELFF. The CDR3 DNA sequence: TGTGCCAGCAGTTTGGGAGGGTCGAACACCGGGGAGCTGTTTTTT.

The gene calls are TRBV28 and TRBJ2-2; the D gene is possibly TRBD1 (6 bases). V was trimmed by 8 bases and J by 2 bases, leaving 12 bases between them. The CDR3 consists of 14 residues. Germline V gene lookup returns CDR1 MDHEN and CDR2 SYDVKM. The CDR3 DNA reads as TGTGCCAGCGGGTCGGGACACAACACCGGGGAGCTGTTTTTT. Its protein product is CASGSGHNTGELFF.